The clone carrying this T cell receptor beta chain was observed a few times. Its specificity is not known. Each CDR3 protein gets one entry after TCRdb re-called the reads with MiXCR. Among around 750,000 distinct CDR3 sequences listed, less than 35% were seen once. The V gene end was trimmed by 0 bases and the J gene end by 4 bases; junction bases not matched to a gene: 10. The CDR3 sequence is 17 residues long. Germline V gene lookup returns CDR1 MNHNY and CDR2 SVGAGI (reference sequence). This record comes from a study of T cell repertoires in cytomegalovirus infection. On the study more broadly: Both recently identified HLA-C-restricted and well-studied HLA-B-restricted CMV epitopes were used in the study. From public TCR beta signatures came an indication of both CMV infection and matching HLA type.

Whole-study results and caveats: Across the ex vivo response, the dominant clonotypes were HLA-C-restricted CMV-specific TCR beta clonotypes. The study identified carriers of CMV plus the relevant HLA from cumulative public TCR beta family frequency.

Material: cultured CD8+ T cells from PBMCs, obtained from culture after CMV antigen stimulation. The TCR sequence derives from a human donor in good health (CMV status not recorded). Some clones in this sample may be carry-over from other donors' samples. V and J are TRBV6-6 and TRBJ1-1; 8 positions agree with TRBD1. The DNA for the CDR3 is TGTGCCAGCAGTTACTCGAGAGGCAGGGGGCGAGGCACTGAAGCTTTCTTT. Protein sequence: CASSYSRGRGRGTEAFF.